This is a list of T cell receptor beta chains from one sample in a study of regulatory T cells in long-lasting Graves disease. MiXCR was run by TCRdb on the multiplex PCR reads, yielding one entry per CDR3 protein. The profile shows 360,000 or so distinct CDR3 sequences, around 15% of them singletons. These same records also appear under a second study, on T cells in Graves' hyperthyroidism and ophthalmopathy.

The starting material was peripheral blood mononuclear cells (PBMCs), obtained at new diagnosis, from a patient treated with antithyroid drugs. Every receptor here comes from a man in his forties with Graves disease. The CDR3 runs from the conserved cysteine through the conserved F or W. A D gene is named only where the DNA matches it firmly. A row's size may be missing; if present it is once, few, many or a size class.

j_call clone_size v_call d_call cdr3_nt cdr3_aa
TRBJ2-7 many TRBV20-1 . TGCAGTGCCCCGATGGTAGGGGTGCAGTACTTC CSAPMVGVQYF
TRBJ2-7 . TRBV20-1 . TGCAGTGCTAGAGATCGCAGGGGTCGCTACGAGCAGTACTTC CSARDRRGRYEQYF
TRBJ1-6 . TRBV9 . TGTGCCAGCAGCGTGACGCCGGCCGATAATTCACCCCTCCACTTT CASSVTPADNSPLHF
TRBJ1-1 many TRBV11-3 . TGTGCCAGCAGCTTCGGAAGGGTGAACACTGAAGCTTTCTTT CASSFGRVNTEAFF
TRBJ1-4 . TRBV19 . TGTGCCAGTAGTATATACCGGTCCACAACAACTAATGAAAAACTGTTTTTT CASSIYRSTTTNEKLFF
TRBJ1-4 many TRBV20-1 . TGCAGTGCCCAACCGGGGGGGGAAAAACTGTTTTTT CSAQPGGEKLFF
TRBJ2-2 . TRBV28 . TGTGCCAGCAGTTTTTTCCCCGGGACTCTCACCGGGGAGCTGTTTTTT CASSFFPGTLTGELFF
TRBJ2-5 . TRBV13 . TGTGCCAGCAGCGTGAGACTGGGAGAGACCCAGTACTTC CASSVRLGETQYF
TRBJ1-4 few TRBV14 . TGTGCCAGCAGCCAAGAAGGGGCAGATGAAAAACTGTTTTTT CASSQEGADEKLFF
TRBJ2-5 few TRBV5-1 TRBD2 TGCGCCAGCAGCATGACTAGCGGGGGGCAAGAGACCCAGTACTTC CASSMTSGGQETQYF
TRBJ2-5 . TRBV5-1 . TGCGCCAGCAGCCACGCTTTAGGACGGGTCAAAGAGACCCAGTACTTC CASSHALGRVKETQYF
TRBJ2-1 few TRBV20-1 TRBD1 TGCAGTGCCATGAAGAGGGACAGGGATTACAATGAGCAGTTCTTC CSAMKRDRDYNEQFF
TRBJ2-4 many TRBV28 . TGTGCCAGCAGTCTGCCGACAGTAGCCAAAAACATTCAGTACTTC CASSLPTVAKNIQYF
TRBJ2-4 many TRBV9 TRBD1 TGTGCCAGCAGCAGAGAACAGGGGAGTTACAACATTCAGTACTTC CASSREQGSYNIQYF
TRBJ2-1 . TRBV19 . TGTGCCAGTAGTATCCTCGGGTCCTCCTACAATGAGCAGTTCTTC CASSILGSSYNEQFF
TRBJ1-2 . TRBV7-2 TRBD1 TGTGCCAGCAGCTTCCTCACAGGGGCATACTATGGCTACACCTTC CASSFLTGAYYGYTF
TRBJ2-1 . TRBV5-1 . TGCGCCAGCAGTCCTCGGGGGCTTGAGCAGTTCTTC CASSPRGLEQFF
TRBJ1-4 . TRBV12-3/TRBV12-4 TRBD1 TGTGCCAGCAGTTCGGGACAGGGAGATGAAAAACTGTTTTTT CASSSGQGDEKLFF
TRBJ1-5 . TRBV19 . TGTGCCAGTAGTCCCCTGGGCCAGCCCCAGCATTTT CASSPLGQPQHF
TRBJ2-5 . TRBV2 . TGTGCCAGCAGTGATTTGAGCGAGACCCAGTACTTC CASSDLSETQYF
TRBJ1-5 many TRBV2 TRBD1 TGTGCCAGCAGTGAAGTGACAGGGGTCAGCTCCCAGCATTTT CASSEVTGVSSQHF
TRBJ2-7 many TRBV27 TRBD1 TGTGCCAGCAGTTTAGACAGGGACTACGAGCAGTACTTC CASSLDRDYEQYF
TRBJ2-5 . TRBV6-1 . TGTGCCAGCAGCCTCCCTTTGCGAGAGACCCAGTACTTC CASSLPLRETQYF
TRBJ2-5 few TRBV27 . TGTGCCAGCAGTTTCAGGGGGGCGAAACAAGAGACCCAGTACTTC CASSFRGAKQETQYF
TRBJ1-2 few TRBV5-5 TRBD1 TGTGCCAGCAGCTTGGACAGGACAGGACCCAGCTATGGCTACACCTTC CASSLDRTGPSYGYTF
TRBJ2-2 many TRBV2 TRBD2 TGTGCCAGCAGACTAGCGGGGGCTACCGGGGAGCTGTTTTTT CASRLAGATGELFF
TRBJ2-7 . TRBV4-3 . TGCGCCAGCAGCCAAGATTTCCAGACCTACGAGCAGTACTTC CASSQDFQTYEQYF
TRBJ2-1 . TRBV20-1 TRBD2 TGCAGTGCACCAGACCTCAGCGGGGGGGCCTTTGGTAGTGAGCAGTTCTTC CSAPDLSGGAFGSEQFF
TRBJ2-2 . TRBV7-2 . TGTGCCAGCAGTCGGGGGAGGACCGGGGAGCTGTTTTTT CASSRGRTGELFF
TRBJ2-7 many TRBV28 TRBD1 TGTGCCAGCAGTTCCGGACCGGGACAGGGTAGCTACGAGCAGTACTTC CASSSGPGQGSYEQYF
TRBJ1-5 many TRBV2 . TGTGCCAGCAGTGAAAGGGAAGCGGGTTTCAATCAGCCCCAGCATTTT CASSEREAGFNQPQHF
TRBJ2-2 once TRBV19 TRBD2 TGTGCCAGTACCGGTAGCGGGGTCTCAACCGGGGAGCTGTTTTTT CASTGSGVSTGELFF
TRBJ1-2 few TRBV6-2/TRBV6-3 . TGTGCCAGCAGTTACCGCTCGGCAGGGTCGGACTACGGCTACACCTTC CASSYRSAGSDYGYTF
TRBJ2-1 many TRBV11-3 TRBD2 TGTGCCAGCAGCTTAAATGCGGGGGGTAACTACAATGAGCAGTTCTTC CASSLNAGGNYNEQFF
TRBJ2-5 many TRBV3-1 TRBD2 TGTGCCAGCAGCCTCCACTCCCTACAACAGCGGGGGGGCCGAGAGACCCAGTACTTC CASSLHSLQQRGGRETQYF
TRBJ1-5 few TRBV30 . TGTGCCTGGAGTGTAGGCGGGGCAGGGAATCAGCCCCAGCATTTT CAWSVGGAGNQPQHF
TRBJ1-2 . TRBV10-3 . TGTGCCATCAGCGCCGGGACGCTTTATGGCTACACCTTC CAISAGTLYGYTF
TRBJ2-5 . TRBV7-7 TRBD2 TGTGCTAGCAGCCTAGCTCTAGCGGGGGTGAACCAAGAGACCCAGTACTTC CASSLALAGVNQETQYF
TRBJ2-5 many TRBV29-1 . TGCAGCTGTACGTCCCAAGAGACCCAGTACTTC CSCTSQETQYF
TRBJ2-7 . TRBV20-1 . TGCAGTGCTAGATCTGGGCTGCGCTCCTACGAGCAGTACTTC CSARSGLRSYEQYF
TRBJ2-5 many TRBV7-2 . TGTGCCAGCAGCTTCACGGGGCGGGCCGGGACCCAGTACTTC CASSFTGRAGTQYF
TRBJ2-1 many TRBV7-3 TRBD2 TGTGCCAGCAGCCTCAATAGCGGGGGGGCCTACAATGAGCAGTTCTTC CASSLNSGGAYNEQFF
TRBJ2-7 many TRBV15 . TGTGCCACCAGCAGAGAGGGGTCCTACGAGCAGTACTTC CATSREGSYEQYF
TRBJ2-2 . TRBV7-2 . TGTGCCAGCAGCTTAGAACGGTCTTTTTTGAACACCGGGGAGCTGTTTTTT CASSLERSFLNTGELFF
TRBJ2-2 . TRBV28 TRBD1 TGTGCCAGCAGCTCGGGACAGTTCACCGGGGAGCTGTTTTTT CASSSGQFTGELFF
TRBJ2-7 many TRBV6-5 TRBD2 TGTGCCAGCAGTTACTCGACTAGCGGGGGGTACGAGCAGTACTTC CASSYSTSGGYEQYF
TRBJ1-4 many TRBV13 TRBD1 TGTGCCAGCAGCAGCAGAGGGGGCGCGTGGGAAAAACTGTTTTTT CASSSRGGAWEKLFF
TRBJ2-1 many TRBV25-1 TRBD1 TGTGCCAGCAGTGCCCACAGGGGGAATGAGCAGTTCTTC CASSAHRGNEQFF
TRBJ2-5 . TRBV9 TRBD1 TGTGCCAGCAGCGTCGACAGGGGGTGGCAGACCCAGTACTTC CASSVDRGWQTQYF
TRBJ1-5 . TRBV5-1 . TGCGCCAGCAGCCCTGGACAGAGGGATCAGCCCCAGCATTTT CASSPGQRDQPQHF
TRBJ1-1 many TRBV28 . TGTGCCAGCAAAGGGGATGGCACTGAAGCTTTCTTT CASKGDGTEAFF
TRBJ2-1 many TRBV2 . TGTGCCAGCAGTGATCAGGGATCCTACAATGAGCAGTTCTTC CASSDQGSYNEQFF
TRBJ2-6 many TRBV5-5 TRBD1 TGTGCCAGCAGCCCGGGGTGGGGACAGAGGTCCAACGTCCTGACTTTC CASSPGWGQRSNVLTF
TRBJ2-5 . TRBV5-1 . TGCGCCAGCAGGGATGGCACTAACGTAGAGACCCAGTACTTC CASRDGTNVETQYF
TRBJ1-4 . TRBV5-1 TRBD1 TGCGCCAGCCGAAGGACAGGGGGCGAAAAACTGTTTTTT CASRRTGGEKLFF